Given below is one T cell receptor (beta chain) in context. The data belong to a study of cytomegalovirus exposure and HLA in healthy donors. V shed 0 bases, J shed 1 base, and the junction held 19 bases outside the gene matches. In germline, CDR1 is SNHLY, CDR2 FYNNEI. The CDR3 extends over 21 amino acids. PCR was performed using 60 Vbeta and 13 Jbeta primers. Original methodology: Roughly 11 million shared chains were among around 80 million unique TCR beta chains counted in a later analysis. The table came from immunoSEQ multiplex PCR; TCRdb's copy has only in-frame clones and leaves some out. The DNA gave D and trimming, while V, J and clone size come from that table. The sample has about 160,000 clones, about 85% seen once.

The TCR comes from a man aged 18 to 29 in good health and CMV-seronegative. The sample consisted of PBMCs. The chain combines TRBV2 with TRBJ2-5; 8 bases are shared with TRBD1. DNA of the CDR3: TGTGCCAGCAGTGAAGCGCTTCTTCGACGACAGGGGCCGCTGACCCAAGAGACCCAGTACTTC. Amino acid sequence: CASSEALLRRQGPLTQETQYF.